One and the same sample provided the 5 T cell receptor beta chains below, sequenced in a study of T cell changes during pregnancy in multiple sclerosis. Clones were read by immunoSEQ multiplex PCR, and TCRdb kept only the in-frame ones, dropping some. This table has approximately 58,000 clones, over 80% appearing once. Here the sequenced sample was peripheral blood, taken in the second trimester of pregnancy. The source of these receptors is a female donor in good health, enrolled as a control in a pregnancy study.

The rearrangement joins TRBV7-9 to TRBJ2-1; D possibly corresponds to TRBD2 (5 bases). The germline gives CDR1 SEHNR, CDR2 FQNEAQ (reference sequence). This CDR3 has 14 residues. Trimming left V 3 bases short and J 6 bases short, with 12 bases between. In DNA form, the CDR3 reads TGTGCCAGCAGCTTGGGCTTTCGGGGCAATGAGCAGTTCTTC. This sequence encodes CASSLGFRGNEQFF.

The table lists this clone with a count of one. The chain links TRBV27 to TRBJ2-2; D possibly corresponds to TRBD2 (6 bases). Trimming took off 5 bases at V and 3 bases at J, with 16 bases between the two ends. The CDR3 extends over 16 amino acids. Germline CDR1 reads MNHEY; CDR2 reads SMNVEV (reference sequence). In DNA, the CDR3 is TGTGCCAGCAGTACTCCGGAGGGCCGGGACACCGGGGAGCTGTTTTTT. Protein: CASSTPEGRDTGELFF.

The chain carries TRBV25-1 and TRBJ1-1, with D maybe TRBD1 (5 bases). Germline CDR1 reads MGHDK; CDR2 reads SYGVNS. The CDR3 contains 13 residues. The V and J ends lost 7 bases and 1 base respectively, with 10 bases between them. The CDR3 protein is CASMGQGNTEAFF. CDR3 nucleotide sequence: TGTGCCAGCATGGGGCAGGGGAACACTGAAGCTTTCTTT.

Regarding this clone: The junction departs from germline at one end; a sequencing error may be responsible. The chain joins TRBV7-9 to TRBJ2-7; 7 bases match TRBD1. The CDR3 is 11 residues long. CDR1 and CDR2 (germline): SEHNR, FQNEAQ (reference sequence). CDR3 nucleotides: TGTGCCAGCAGCCAAGGGGGCCAATGGCACTTC. This codes for CASSQGGQWHF.

The chain recombines TRBV6-1 with TRBJ2-5, with TRBD1 matching over 7 bases. V was clipped by 0 bases and J by 5 bases; unmatched bases: 3. CDR1 is MNHNS, CDR2 SASEGT, per germline. CDR3 size: 14 residues. For the CDR3, the DNA is TGTGCCAGCAGTGAAGCCCCCAGGGGGGAGACCCAGTACTTC. The encoded protein is CASSEAPRGETQYF.